This T cell receptor beta chain was found in a study of cytomegalovirus exposure and HLA in healthy donors. Study details: Early on, a data release was issued that held 80 million or so unique TCRs from HLA-typed donors. Notes on the study in general: TCR beta chain V- and J-gene trimming was linked, in a later analysis, to a missense variant in DCLRE1C.

The V end was cut by 4 bases, the J end by 6 bases, with 12 bases between. Germline V gives CDR1 MRHNA, CDR2 SNTAGT. The CDR3 sequence is 14 residues long. With 60 Vbeta and 13 Jbeta primers, the PCR was carried out. Measured with immunoSEQ multiplex PCR; TCRdb has only the in-frame clones, and not every one. The data contain under 200,000 clones, 70% to 90% of them singletons. As concerns this clone: Its specificity is unknown.

The rearrangement joins TRBV6-4 to TRBJ2-2; the D gene is possibly TRBD1 (6 bases). The TCR was taken from a woman under 30 in good health and CMV-seropositive. The source material was PBMCs. CDR3: CASSAAGAAGELFF. Written as DNA, the CDR3 is TGTGCCAGCAGTGCGGCAGGGGCAGCCGGGGAGCTGTTTTTT.